This is a list of T cell receptor beta chains from one sample in a study of T cell responses to AZD1222 COVID-19 vaccine. Sequencing used immunoSEQ multiplex PCR; TCRdb keeps in-frame clones, though not all of them. The sample holds about 84,000 clones, approximately 83% seen once. This material consisted of peripheral blood, taken 28 days after the second AZD1222 dose. All receptors derive from an adult who received the AZD1222 COVID-19 vaccine. The CDR3 runs from the conserved cysteine through the conserved F or W. The order of the fields is V gene, D gene, clone size, J gene, CDR3 DNA, CDR3 protein. D genes are given only for firm matches. Clone size is stated in some rows and not others, as once, few, many or a class when expanded.

V gene: TRBV28
D gene: TRBD2
clone size: NA
J gene: TRBJ2-1
CDR3 DNA: TGTGCCAGCAGTCGGACTAGCGGGAATGAGCAGTTCTTC
CDR3 protein: CASSRTSGNEQFF

V gene: TRBV24-1
D gene: TRBD1
clone size: NA
J gene: TRBJ2-7
CDR3 DNA: TGTGCCACCAGTGTCGGGACAGGTCGAACCTACGAGCAGTACTTC
CDR3 protein: CATSVGTGRTYEQYF

V gene: TRBV14
D gene: TRBD1
clone size: few
J gene: TRBJ1-6
CDR3 DNA: TGTGCCAGCAGCCAGGACAGGGGCAATTCACCCCTCCACTTT
CDR3 protein: CASSQDRGNSPLHF

V gene: TRBV4-1
D gene: NA
clone size: few
J gene: TRBJ2-5
CDR3 DNA: TGCGCCAGCAGCCAAGTTGAGGGAATTCAAGAGACCCAGTACTTC
CDR3 protein: CASSQVEGIQETQYF

V gene: TRBV7-9
D gene: NA
clone size: NA
J gene: TRBJ1-3
CDR3 DNA: TGTGCCAGCAGCTTAGTGTGGGCTCCGGTACACACCATATATTTT
CDR3 protein: CASSLVWAPVHTIYF

V gene: TRBV27
D gene: TRBD2
clone size: NA
J gene: TRBJ2-7
CDR3 DNA: TGTGCCAGCAGCCTGACTAGCGGGATGTACGAGCAGTACTTC
CDR3 protein: CASSLTSGMYEQYF

V gene: TRBV6-5
D gene: NA
clone size: NA
J gene: TRBJ1-2
CDR3 DNA: TGTGCCAGCGGGGAATCCCGGGCCCCCTATGGCTACACCTTC
CDR3 protein: CASGESRAPYGYTF

V gene: TRBV27
D gene: TRBD1
clone size: NA
J gene: TRBJ1-2
CDR3 DNA: TGTGCCAGCGGCAGGGGGCATAACTATGGCTACACCTTC
CDR3 protein: CASGRGHNYGYTF

V gene: TRBV13
D gene: NA
clone size: NA
J gene: TRBJ1-1
CDR3 DNA: TGTGCCAGCAGCTTACTTTTGGTGGGTCTAGAAGCTTTCTTT
CDR3 protein: CASSLLLVGLEAFF

V gene: TRBV20-1
D gene: NA
clone size: NA
J gene: TRBJ2-1
CDR3 DNA: TGCAGTGCTAGTATCTGGGATGGGAACAATGAGCAGTTCTTC
CDR3 protein: CSASIWDGNNEQFF

V gene: TRBV21-1
D gene: NA
clone size: NA
J gene: TRBJ1-6
CDR3 DNA: TGTGCCAGCAGCAAGGGAGGCTGGACAGGGGGATATTCACCCCTCCACTTT
CDR3 protein: CASSKGGWTGGYSPLHF

V gene: TRBV11-3
D gene: NA
clone size: NA
J gene: TRBJ1-5
CDR3 DNA: TGTGCCAGCAGCTTGGGGAGCAATCAGCCCCAGCATTTT
CDR3 protein: CASSLGSNQPQHF

V gene: TRBV3-1/TRBV3-2
D gene: NA
clone size: NA
J gene: TRBJ2-1
CDR3 DNA: TGTGCCTCCAGCCACGGCTCCAATGAGCAGTTCTTC
CDR3 protein: CASSHGSNEQFF

V gene: TRBV27
D gene: NA
clone size: NA
J gene: TRBJ2-3
CDR3 DNA: TGTGCCAGCAGCCATGGGTTAGATACGCAGTATTTT
CDR3 protein: CASSHGLDTQYF

V gene: TRBV7-2
D gene: NA
clone size: NA
J gene: TRBJ2-2
CDR3 DNA: TGTGCCAGCAGCGTCCGCAGGGGCACCGGGGAGCTGTTTTTT
CDR3 protein: CASSVRRGTGELFF

V gene: TRBV3-1/TRBV3-2
D gene: NA
clone size: NA
J gene: TRBJ1-3
CDR3 DNA: TGTGCCAGCAGCCGAAATCCGGGGACTGATGGAAACACCATATATTTT
CDR3 protein: CASSRNPGTDGNTIYF

V gene: TRBV4-1
D gene: NA
clone size: NA
J gene: TRBJ1-4
CDR3 DNA: TGCGCCAGCAGCCTCACTACTTCCGGGTTCGCTAATGAAAAACTGTTTTTT
CDR3 protein: CASSLTTSGFANEKLFF

V gene: TRBV11-2
D gene: NA
clone size: NA
J gene: TRBJ2-6
CDR3 DNA: TGTGCCAGCAGCCTACGTGGGGCCAACGTCCTGACTTTC
CDR3 protein: CASSLRGANVLTF

V gene: TRBV21-1
D gene: NA
clone size: NA
J gene: TRBJ2-5
CDR3 DNA: TGTGCCAGCAGCAATGTCAGGATAGTGCGGGGGGGAGAGACCCAGTACTTC
CDR3 protein: CASSNVRIVRGGETQYF

V gene: TRBV2
D gene: TRBD1
clone size: NA
J gene: TRBJ2-1
CDR3 DNA: TGTGCCAGCAGTGCGCGGACAGGGGGCGGGAGGGCCCTGAGAAATGAGCAGTTCTTC
CDR3 protein: CASSARTGGGRALRNEQFF

V gene: TRBV2
D gene: TRBD1
clone size: NA
J gene: TRBJ2-1
CDR3 DNA: TGTGCCAGCAGTGTCGGCGCGGCAGGGGGCAATGAGCAGTTCTTC
CDR3 protein: CASSVGAAGGNEQFF

V gene: TRBV2
D gene: TRBD1
clone size: once
J gene: TRBJ1-2
CDR3 DNA: TGTGCCAAAGCAACCGGGACAGGGGCCTATGGCTACACCTTC
CDR3 protein: CAKATGTGAYGYTF

V gene: TRBV7-2
D gene: NA
clone size: NA
J gene: TRBJ2-3
CDR3 DNA: TGTGCCAGCAGCAGGTGGACGGCCCCCGGCACAGATACGCAGTATTTT
CDR3 protein: CASSRWTAPGTDTQYF

V gene: TRBV2
D gene: TRBD1
clone size: NA
J gene: TRBJ1-5
CDR3 DNA: TGTGCCAGCAGTGAATCCCTGACAGGGAGGAGCAATCAGCCCCAGCATTTT
CDR3 protein: CASSESLTGRSNQPQHF

V gene: TRBV29-1
D gene: NA
clone size: NA
J gene: TRBJ2-1
CDR3 DNA: TGCAGCGTTGAAGGGGGTTTCCCCCTTTCCTACAATGAGCAGTTCTTC
CDR3 protein: CSVEGGFPLSYNEQFF

V gene: TRBV5-1
D gene: NA
clone size: NA
J gene: TRBJ1-2
CDR3 DNA: TGCGCCAGCAGTTCACAGGGCGACTATGGCTACACCTTC
CDR3 protein: CASSSQGDYGYTF